The entry below describes one TCR beta chain. Its antigen is unknown. The source of the sample is a study of cytomegalovirus exposure and HLA in healthy donors. Study conclusions and caveats: Generally TCR sequences proved uncommon, though certain public TCRs appeared in numerous donors. The study reported that TCR beta sequences accurately predicted HLA-A and HLA-B alleles in most subjects.

At the time of sampling, donors were nominally healthy, though unrecorded immune exposures were likely. In the PCR, 60 Vbeta and 13 Jbeta primers were used. This table comes from immunoSEQ multiplex PCR, and its TCRdb copy is limited to in-frame clones, with some not included. Of under 200,000 clones listed, more than 60% are singletons. CDR3 length equals 14 residues. In germline, CDR1 is SGDLS, CDR2 YYNGEE. The V end lost 4 bases, the J end lost 5 bases, and 15 bases lay between the germline ends. The rearrangement joins TRBV9 to TRBJ2-5, with D perhaps matching TRBD2 (5 bases). Material for sequencing was PBMCs. This receptor was identified in a man in his forties or fifties in good health and CMV-seronegative. CDR3 DNA: TGTGCCAGCAGCCTTCGGGGAAGCAGGGAGACCCAGTACTTC. Its protein is CASSLRGSRETQYF.